The clone carrying this TCR beta chain turned up a few times. Its antigen is not known. The data belong to a study of T cell repertoires in cytomegalovirus infection. Study at large: Epitope selection comprised recently identified HLA-C-restricted CMV epitopes and well-studied HLA-B-restricted CMV epitopes. Public TCR beta signatures provided an indication of both CMV infection and a matching HLA type. Notes on the study in general: HLA-C-restricted CMV clonotypes gave the most frequent clonotype in two of eight donors. Carriers of CMV and the relevant HLA type were discriminated by public TCR beta frequency.

This CDR3 is built from 16 residues. V was trimmed by 2 bases and J by 1 base, leaving 12 bases between them. Per germline, CDR1 MGHRA and CDR2 YSYEKL. TCRdb ran MiXCR on the reads and lists one entry per CDR3 protein. The table shows 250,000 to 300,000 distinct CDR3 sequences, with roughly 21% occurring only once. The sequence was collected from a human donor in good health (CMV status not recorded). Some clones in this sample may be carry-over from other donors' samples. The source material was cultured PBMCs, sampled from culture after CMV antigen stimulation. This chain connects TRBV4-1 to TRBJ1-3; D unclear. The CDR3 DNA is TGCGCCAGCAGCCAACAACTCGGAGATTCTGGAAACACCATATATTTT. This gives the protein CASSQQLGDSGNTIYF.